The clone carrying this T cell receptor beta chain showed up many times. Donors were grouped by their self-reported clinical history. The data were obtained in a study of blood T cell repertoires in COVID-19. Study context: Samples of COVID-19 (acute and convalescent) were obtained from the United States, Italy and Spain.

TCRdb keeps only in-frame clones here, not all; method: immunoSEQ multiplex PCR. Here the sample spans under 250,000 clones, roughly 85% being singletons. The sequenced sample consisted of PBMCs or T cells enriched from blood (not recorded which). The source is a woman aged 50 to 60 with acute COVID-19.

CDR3 bases: TGCGCCAGCAGCCAAGTCGGTCAGCCCCAGCATTTT. This translates into CASSQVGQPQHF. V gene TRBV4-1 combines with J gene TRBJ1-5; D remains unclear. Deletions cut 1 base from V and 6 bases from J, with 4 bases between. CDR3 size: 12 residues. Germline V gene data show CDR1 as MGHRA and CDR2 as YSYEKL.